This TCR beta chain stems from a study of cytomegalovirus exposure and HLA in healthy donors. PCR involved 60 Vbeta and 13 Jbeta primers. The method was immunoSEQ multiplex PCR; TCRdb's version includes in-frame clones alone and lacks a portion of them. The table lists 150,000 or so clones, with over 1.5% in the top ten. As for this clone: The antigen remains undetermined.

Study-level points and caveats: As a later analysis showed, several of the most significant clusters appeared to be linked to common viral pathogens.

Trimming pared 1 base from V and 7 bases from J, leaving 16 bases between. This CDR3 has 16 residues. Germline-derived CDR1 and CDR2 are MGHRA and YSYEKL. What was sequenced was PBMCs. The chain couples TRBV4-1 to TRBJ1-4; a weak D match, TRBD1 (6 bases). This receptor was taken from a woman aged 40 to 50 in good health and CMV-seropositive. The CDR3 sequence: CASSQAGAGVVEKLFF. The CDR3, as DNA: TGCGCCAGCAGCCAAGCAGGAGCAGGGGTTGTTGAAAAACTGTTTTTT.